This T cell receptor (beta chain) was recorded in a study of blood T cell repertoires in COVID-19. Turning to the study itself: COVID-19 samples collected from the United States, Italy and Spain covered acute and convalescent phases.

The CDR3 length is 12 residues. Germline-derived CDR1 and CDR2 are SGHRS and YFSETQ. With 4 bases clipped from V and 8 bases from J, the junction kept 4 bases outside the gene matches. Methods used by the authors: Reference gene primer amplification gave estimated nucleated cell counts. Libraries were prepared by immunoSEQ multiplex PCR; TCRdb keeps only in-frame clonotypes and omits some of them. D and trimming were read from the DNA, whereas the V and J calls and clone size are those reported in that table. The sample records roughly 250,000 clones, about 86% being singletons. This receptor was identified in a woman between 25 and 40 years old with COVID-19, enrolled during active disease. Sequencing input: peripheral blood. The chain combines TRBV5-1 with TRBJ1-2; 8 bases map to TRBD1. This chain's CDR3 is CASSLTGEGYTF. The CDR3, as DNA: TGCGCCAGCAGCCTGACAGGGGAGGGCTACACCTTC.